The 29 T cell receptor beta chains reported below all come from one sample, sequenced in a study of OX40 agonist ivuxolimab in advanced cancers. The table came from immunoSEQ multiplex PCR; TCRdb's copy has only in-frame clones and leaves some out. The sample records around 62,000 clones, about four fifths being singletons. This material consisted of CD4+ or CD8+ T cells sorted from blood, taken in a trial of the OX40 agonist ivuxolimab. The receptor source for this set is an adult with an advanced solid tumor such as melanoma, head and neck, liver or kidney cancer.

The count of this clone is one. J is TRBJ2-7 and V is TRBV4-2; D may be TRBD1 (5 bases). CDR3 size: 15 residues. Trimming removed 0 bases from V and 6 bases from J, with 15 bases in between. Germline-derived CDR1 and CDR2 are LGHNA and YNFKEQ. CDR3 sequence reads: CASSQEGPGPGEQYF. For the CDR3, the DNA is TGTGCCAGCAGCCAAGAGGGGCCGGGTCCCGGCGAGCAGTACTTC.

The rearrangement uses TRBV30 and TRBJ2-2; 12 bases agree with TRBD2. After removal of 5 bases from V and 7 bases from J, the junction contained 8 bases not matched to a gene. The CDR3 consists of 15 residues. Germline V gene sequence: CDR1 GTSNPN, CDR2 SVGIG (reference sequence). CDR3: CAWDLAGGPGGELFF. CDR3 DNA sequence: TGTGCCTGGGATCTAGCGGGAGGGCCCGGCGGGGAGCTGTTTTTT.

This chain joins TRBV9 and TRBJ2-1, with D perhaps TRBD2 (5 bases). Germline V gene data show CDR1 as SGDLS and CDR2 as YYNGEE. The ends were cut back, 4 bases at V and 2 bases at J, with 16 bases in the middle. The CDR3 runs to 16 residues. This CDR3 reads CASSPYKTLAYNEQFF. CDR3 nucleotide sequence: TGTGCCAGCAGCCCGTATAAGACACTAGCCTACAATGAGCAGTTCTTC.

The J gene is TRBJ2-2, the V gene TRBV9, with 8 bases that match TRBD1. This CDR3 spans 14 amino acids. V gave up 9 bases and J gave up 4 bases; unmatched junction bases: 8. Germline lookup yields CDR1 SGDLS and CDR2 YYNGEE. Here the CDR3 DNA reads TGTGCCACCGAACAGGGGGTCGGCACCGGGGAGCTGTTTTTT. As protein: CATEQGVGTGELFF.

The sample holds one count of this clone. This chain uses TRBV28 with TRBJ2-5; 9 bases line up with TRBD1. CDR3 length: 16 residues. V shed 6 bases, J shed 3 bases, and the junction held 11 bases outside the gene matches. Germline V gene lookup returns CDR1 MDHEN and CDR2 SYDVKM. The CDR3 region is CASSRGQGTLKETQYF. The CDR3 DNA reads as TGTGCCAGCAGCAGGGGACAGGGAACCCTCAAAGAGACCCAGTACTTC.

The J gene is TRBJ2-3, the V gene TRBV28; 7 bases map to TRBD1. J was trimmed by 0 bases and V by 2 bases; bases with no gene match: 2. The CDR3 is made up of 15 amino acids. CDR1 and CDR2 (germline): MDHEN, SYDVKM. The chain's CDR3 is CASSLGTVSTDTQYF. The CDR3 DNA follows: TGTGCCAGCAGTTTAGGGACAGTTAGCACAGATACGCAGTATTTT.

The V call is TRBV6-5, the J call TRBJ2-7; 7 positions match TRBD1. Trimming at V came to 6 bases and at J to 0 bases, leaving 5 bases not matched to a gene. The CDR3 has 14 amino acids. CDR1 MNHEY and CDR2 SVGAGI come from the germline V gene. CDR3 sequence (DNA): TGTGCCAGCAGCGGGACAGCCTTCTCCTACGAGCAGTACTTC. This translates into CASSGTAFSYEQYF.

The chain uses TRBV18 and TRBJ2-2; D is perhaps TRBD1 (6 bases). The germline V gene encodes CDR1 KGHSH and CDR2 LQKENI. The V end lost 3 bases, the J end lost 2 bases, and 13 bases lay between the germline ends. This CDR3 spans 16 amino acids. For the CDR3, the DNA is TGTGCCAGCTCACCCCGGATCGGGACAAACACCGGGGAGCTGTTTTTT. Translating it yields CASSPRIGTNTGELFF.

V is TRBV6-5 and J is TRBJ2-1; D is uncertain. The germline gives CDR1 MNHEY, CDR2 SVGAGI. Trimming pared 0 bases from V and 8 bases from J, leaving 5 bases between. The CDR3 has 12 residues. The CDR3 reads CASSYSPYEQFF. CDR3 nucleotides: TGTGCCAGCAGTTACTCGCCGTATGAGCAGTTCTTC.

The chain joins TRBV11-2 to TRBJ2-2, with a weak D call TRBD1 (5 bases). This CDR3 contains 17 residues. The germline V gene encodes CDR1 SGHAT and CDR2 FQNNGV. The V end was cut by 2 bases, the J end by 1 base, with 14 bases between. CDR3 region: CASSLLVGHRNTGELFF. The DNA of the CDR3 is TGTGCCAGCAGCTTATTGGTAGGACATAGGAACACCGGGGAGCTGTTTTTT. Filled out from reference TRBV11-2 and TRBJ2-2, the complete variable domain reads EAGVAQSPRYKIIEKRQSVAFWCNPISGHATLYWYQQILGQGPKLLIQFQNNGVVDDSQLPKDRFSAERLKGVDSTLKIQPAKLEDSAVYLCASSLLVGHRNTGELFFGEGSRLTVL.

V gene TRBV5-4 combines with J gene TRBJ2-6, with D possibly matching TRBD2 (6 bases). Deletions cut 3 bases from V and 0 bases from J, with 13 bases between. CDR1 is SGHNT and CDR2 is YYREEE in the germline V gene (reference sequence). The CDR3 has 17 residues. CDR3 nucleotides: TGTGCCAGCAGCTCTGGGGGGACTTACTCTGGGGCCAACGTCCTGACTTTC. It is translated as CASSSGGTYSGANVLTF.

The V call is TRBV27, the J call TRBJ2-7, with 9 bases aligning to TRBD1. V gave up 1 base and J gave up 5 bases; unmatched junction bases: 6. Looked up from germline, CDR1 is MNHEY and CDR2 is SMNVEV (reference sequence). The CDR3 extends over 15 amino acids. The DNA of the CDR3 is TGTGCCAGCAGTTTATGGGCCAGGGACAGGGACGAGCAGTACTTC. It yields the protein CASSLWARDRDEQYF.

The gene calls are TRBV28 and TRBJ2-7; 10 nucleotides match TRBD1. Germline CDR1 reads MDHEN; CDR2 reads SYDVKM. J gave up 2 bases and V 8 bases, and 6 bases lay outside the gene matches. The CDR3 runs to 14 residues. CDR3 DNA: TGTGCCAGCCAGGGACAGGGGTTTACCTACGAGCAGTACTTC. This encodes CASQGQGFTYEQYF. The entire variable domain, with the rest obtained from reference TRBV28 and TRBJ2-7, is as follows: DVKVTQSSRYLVKRTGEKVFLECVQDMDHENMFWYRQDPGLGLRLIYFSYDVKMKEKGDIPEGYSVSREKKERFSLILESASTNQTSMYLCASQGQGFTYEQYFGPGTRLTVT.

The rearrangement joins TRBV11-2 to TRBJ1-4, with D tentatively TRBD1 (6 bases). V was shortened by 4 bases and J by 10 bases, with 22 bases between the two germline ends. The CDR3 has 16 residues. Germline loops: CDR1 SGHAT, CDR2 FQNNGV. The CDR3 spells CASSWGATGPGGKLFF. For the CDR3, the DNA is TGTGCCAGCAGCTGGGGGGCGACAGGACCGGGGGGAAAACTGTTTTTT.

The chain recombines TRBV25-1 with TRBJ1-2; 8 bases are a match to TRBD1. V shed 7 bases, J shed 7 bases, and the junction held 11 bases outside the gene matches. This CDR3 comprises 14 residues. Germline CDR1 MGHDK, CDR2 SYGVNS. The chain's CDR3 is CASTTTGAGGGYTF. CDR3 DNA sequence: TGTGCCAGCACTACGACAGGGGCTGGGGGTGGCTACACCTTC.

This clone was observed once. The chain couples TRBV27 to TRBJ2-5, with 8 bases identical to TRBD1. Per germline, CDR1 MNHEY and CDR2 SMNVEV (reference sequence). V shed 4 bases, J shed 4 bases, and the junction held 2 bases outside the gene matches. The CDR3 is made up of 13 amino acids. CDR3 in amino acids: CASSYDRGETQYF. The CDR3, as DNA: TGTGCCAGCAGTTATGACAGGGGAGAGACCCAGTACTTC.

The CDR3: CASSPGHTQETQYF. The CDR3 nucleotides read TGTGCCAGCAGTCCGGGACACACTCAAGAGACCCAGTACTTC. The chain combines TRBV27 with TRBJ2-5, with D possibly being TRBD1 (6 bases). The germline V and J ends were trimmed by 5 bases and 2 bases, with 12 bases remaining between them. The V gene's germline CDR1 is MNHEY and CDR2 SMNVEV (reference sequence). This CDR3 contains 14 residues.

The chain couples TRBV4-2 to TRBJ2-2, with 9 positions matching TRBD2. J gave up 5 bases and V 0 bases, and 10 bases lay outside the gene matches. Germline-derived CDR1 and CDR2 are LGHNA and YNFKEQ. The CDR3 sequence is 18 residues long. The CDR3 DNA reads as TGTGCCAGCAGCCAAGAGGCTAGCGGGACGGGGTCTACCGGGGAGCTGTTTTTT. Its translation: CASSQEASGTGSTGELFF.

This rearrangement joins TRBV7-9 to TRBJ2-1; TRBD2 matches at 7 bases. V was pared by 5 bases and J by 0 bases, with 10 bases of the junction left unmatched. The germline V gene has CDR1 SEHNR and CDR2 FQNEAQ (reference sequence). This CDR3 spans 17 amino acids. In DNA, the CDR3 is TGTGCCAGCAGCCTACCCACAGCGGGATTCTCCTACAATGAGCAGTTCTTC. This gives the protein CASSLPTAGFSYNEQFF.

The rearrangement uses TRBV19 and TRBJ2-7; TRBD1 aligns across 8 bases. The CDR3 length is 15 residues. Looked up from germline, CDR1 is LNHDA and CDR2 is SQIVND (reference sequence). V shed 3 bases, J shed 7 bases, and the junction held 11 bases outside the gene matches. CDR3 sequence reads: CASSMIRDRSQEQYF. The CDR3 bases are TGTGCCAGTAGTATGATTCGGGACAGGAGCCAAGAGCAGTACTTC.

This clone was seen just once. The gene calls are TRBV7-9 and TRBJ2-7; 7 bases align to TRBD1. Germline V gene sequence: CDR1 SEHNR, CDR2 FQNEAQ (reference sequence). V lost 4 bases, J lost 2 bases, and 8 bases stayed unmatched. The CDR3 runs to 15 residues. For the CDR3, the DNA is TGTGCCAGCAGCTATTCCGGGACAGAGGCCTACGAGCAGTACTTC. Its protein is CASSYSGTEAYEQYF.

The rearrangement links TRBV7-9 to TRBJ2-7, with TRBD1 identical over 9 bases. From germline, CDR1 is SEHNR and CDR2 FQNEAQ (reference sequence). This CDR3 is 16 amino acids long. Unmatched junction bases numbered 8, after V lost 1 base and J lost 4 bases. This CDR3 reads CASSLGWGQGGYEQYV. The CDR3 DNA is TGTGCCAGCAGCTTAGGTTGGGGACAGGGAGGTTACGAGCAGTACGTC.

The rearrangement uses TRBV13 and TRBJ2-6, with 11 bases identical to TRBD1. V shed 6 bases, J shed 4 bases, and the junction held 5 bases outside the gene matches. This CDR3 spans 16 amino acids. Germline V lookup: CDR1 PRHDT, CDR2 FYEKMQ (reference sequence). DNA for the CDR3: TGTGCCAGCAGTTCCGGACAGGGGGCGGGGGCCAACGTCCTGACTTTC. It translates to CASSSGQGAGANVLTF.

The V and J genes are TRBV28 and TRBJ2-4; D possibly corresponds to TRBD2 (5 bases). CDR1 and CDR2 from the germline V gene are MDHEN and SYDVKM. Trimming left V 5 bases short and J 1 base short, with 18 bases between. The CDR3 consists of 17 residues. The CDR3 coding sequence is TGTGCCAGCAGTACCGATCGCCGAGGGCTGGCCAAAAACATTCAGTACTTC. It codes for CASSTDRRGLAKNIQYF.

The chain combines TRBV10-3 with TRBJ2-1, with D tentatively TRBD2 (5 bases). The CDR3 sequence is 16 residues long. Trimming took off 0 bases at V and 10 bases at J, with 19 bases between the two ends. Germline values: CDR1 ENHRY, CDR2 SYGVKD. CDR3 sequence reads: CAISESSLAEIGEQFF. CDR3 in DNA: TGTGCCATCAGTGAGTCGTCTCTAGCAGAGATCGGGGAGCAGTTCTTC.

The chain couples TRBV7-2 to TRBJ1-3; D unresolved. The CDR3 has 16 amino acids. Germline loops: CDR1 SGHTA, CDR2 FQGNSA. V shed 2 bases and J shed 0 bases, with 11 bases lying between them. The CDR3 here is CASSLFPGDSGNTIYF. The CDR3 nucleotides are TGTGCCAGCAGCTTATTCCCCGGAGACTCTGGAAACACCATATATTTT.

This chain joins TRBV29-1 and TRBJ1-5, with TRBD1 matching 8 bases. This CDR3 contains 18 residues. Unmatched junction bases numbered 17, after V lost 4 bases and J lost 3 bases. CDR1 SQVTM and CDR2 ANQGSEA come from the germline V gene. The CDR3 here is CSVVPRGRLGGVNQPQHF. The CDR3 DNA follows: TGCAGCGTTGTTCCCAGGGGGCGCTTGGGAGGGGTCAATCAGCCCCAGCATTTT.

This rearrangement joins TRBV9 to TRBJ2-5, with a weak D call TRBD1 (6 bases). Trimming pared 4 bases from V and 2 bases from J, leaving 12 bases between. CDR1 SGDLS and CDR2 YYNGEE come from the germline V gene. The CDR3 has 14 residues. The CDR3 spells CASSLGQTQETQYF. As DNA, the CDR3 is TGTGCCAGCAGCCTAGGACAGACTCAAGAGACCCAGTACTTC.

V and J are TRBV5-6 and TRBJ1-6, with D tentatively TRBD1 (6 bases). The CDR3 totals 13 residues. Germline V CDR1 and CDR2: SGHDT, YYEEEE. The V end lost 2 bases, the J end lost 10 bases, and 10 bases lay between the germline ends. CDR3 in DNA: TGTGCCAGCAGCTTACAGGGTTTGTCACCCCTCCACTTT. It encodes CASSLQGLSPLHF.